The sample holds a few counts of the clone carrying this T cell receptor (beta chain). Its antigen is still unknown. These data are taken from a study of T cell repertoires in cytomegalovirus infection. For the study at large: Public TCR beta signatures provided an indication of both CMV infection and a matching HLA type. General observations from the study: In two of eight donors, the top clonotype was HLA-C-restricted CMV-specific. The cumulative frequency of public TCR beta families identified carriers of CMV plus the relevant HLA.

MiXCR was run by TCRdb on the reads, yielding one entry per CDR3 protein. Of over 100,000 distinct CDR3 sequences listed, 10% were seen once; the top ten hold 31%. Sequencing input: PBMCs, sequenced either directly or after in vitro stimulation (not recorded which). The receptor's source is a human donor in good health (CMV status not recorded). Some clones in this sample may be carry-over from other donors' samples.

The CDR3 region is CASSQEDRGKNIQYF. The CDR3, as DNA: TGCGCCAGCAGCCAGGAGGACAGGGGGAAAAACATTCAGTACTTC. The J gene is TRBJ2-4, the V gene TRBV4-3, with 10 bases matching TRBD1. Trimming at V came to 3 bases and at J to 4 bases, leaving 3 bases not matched to a gene. Germline CDR1 and CDR2: LGHNA and YSLEER. CDR3 length: 15 residues.